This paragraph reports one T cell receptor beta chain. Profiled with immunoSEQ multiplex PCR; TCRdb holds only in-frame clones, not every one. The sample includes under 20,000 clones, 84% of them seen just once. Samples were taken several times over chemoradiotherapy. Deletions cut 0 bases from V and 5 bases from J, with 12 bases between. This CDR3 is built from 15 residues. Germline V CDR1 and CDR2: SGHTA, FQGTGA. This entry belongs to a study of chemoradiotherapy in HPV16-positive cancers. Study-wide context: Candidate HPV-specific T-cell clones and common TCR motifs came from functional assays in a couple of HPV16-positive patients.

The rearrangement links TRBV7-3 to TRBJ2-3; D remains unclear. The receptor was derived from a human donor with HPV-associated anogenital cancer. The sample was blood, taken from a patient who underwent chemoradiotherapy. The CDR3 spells CASSLTRSGGDTQYF. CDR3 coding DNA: TGTGCCAGCAGCTTAACTAGGAGTGGTGGAGATACGCAGTATTTT.